Reported below is one T cell receptor (beta chain). Its cognate antigen is unknown. This CDR3 has 12 amino acids. The V and J ends lost 4 bases and 6 bases respectively, with 10 bases between them. Germline-derived CDR1 and CDR2 are LNHNV and YYDKDF (reference sequence). In the PCR, 60 Vbeta and 13 Jbeta primers were used. TCRdb's copy holds only in-frame clones and misses some; the assay was immunoSEQ multiplex PCR. The data show about 150,000 clones, 82% seen once. This record comes from a study of cytomegalovirus exposure and HLA in healthy donors. Study-wide points: The study labeled 150 to 200 TCR beta chains cytomegalovirus-associated. Many donors shared some public TCRs, even though most TCR sequences were rare. Reportedly, cytomegalovirus status was diagnosed with high sensitivity and specificity. Presence/absence analyses supposed approximately even sequencing depth among donors.

Sequencing used PBMCs. The chain carries TRBV15 and TRBJ2-7; D may be TRBD2 (6 bases). The source is a man aged 25-45 years in good health and CMV-seropositive. The CDR3 protein is CATSKRGGEQYF. CDR3 DNA sequence: TGTGCCACCAGCAAGAGGGGAGGCGAGCAGTACTTC. The whole variable domain, remainder taken from reference TRBV15 and TRBJ2-7, is DAMVIQNPRYQVTQFGKPVTLSCSQTLNHNVMYWYQQKSSQAPKLLFHYYDKDFNNEADTPDNFQSRRPNTSFCFLDIRSPGLGDTAMYLCATSKRGGEQYFGPGTRLTVT.